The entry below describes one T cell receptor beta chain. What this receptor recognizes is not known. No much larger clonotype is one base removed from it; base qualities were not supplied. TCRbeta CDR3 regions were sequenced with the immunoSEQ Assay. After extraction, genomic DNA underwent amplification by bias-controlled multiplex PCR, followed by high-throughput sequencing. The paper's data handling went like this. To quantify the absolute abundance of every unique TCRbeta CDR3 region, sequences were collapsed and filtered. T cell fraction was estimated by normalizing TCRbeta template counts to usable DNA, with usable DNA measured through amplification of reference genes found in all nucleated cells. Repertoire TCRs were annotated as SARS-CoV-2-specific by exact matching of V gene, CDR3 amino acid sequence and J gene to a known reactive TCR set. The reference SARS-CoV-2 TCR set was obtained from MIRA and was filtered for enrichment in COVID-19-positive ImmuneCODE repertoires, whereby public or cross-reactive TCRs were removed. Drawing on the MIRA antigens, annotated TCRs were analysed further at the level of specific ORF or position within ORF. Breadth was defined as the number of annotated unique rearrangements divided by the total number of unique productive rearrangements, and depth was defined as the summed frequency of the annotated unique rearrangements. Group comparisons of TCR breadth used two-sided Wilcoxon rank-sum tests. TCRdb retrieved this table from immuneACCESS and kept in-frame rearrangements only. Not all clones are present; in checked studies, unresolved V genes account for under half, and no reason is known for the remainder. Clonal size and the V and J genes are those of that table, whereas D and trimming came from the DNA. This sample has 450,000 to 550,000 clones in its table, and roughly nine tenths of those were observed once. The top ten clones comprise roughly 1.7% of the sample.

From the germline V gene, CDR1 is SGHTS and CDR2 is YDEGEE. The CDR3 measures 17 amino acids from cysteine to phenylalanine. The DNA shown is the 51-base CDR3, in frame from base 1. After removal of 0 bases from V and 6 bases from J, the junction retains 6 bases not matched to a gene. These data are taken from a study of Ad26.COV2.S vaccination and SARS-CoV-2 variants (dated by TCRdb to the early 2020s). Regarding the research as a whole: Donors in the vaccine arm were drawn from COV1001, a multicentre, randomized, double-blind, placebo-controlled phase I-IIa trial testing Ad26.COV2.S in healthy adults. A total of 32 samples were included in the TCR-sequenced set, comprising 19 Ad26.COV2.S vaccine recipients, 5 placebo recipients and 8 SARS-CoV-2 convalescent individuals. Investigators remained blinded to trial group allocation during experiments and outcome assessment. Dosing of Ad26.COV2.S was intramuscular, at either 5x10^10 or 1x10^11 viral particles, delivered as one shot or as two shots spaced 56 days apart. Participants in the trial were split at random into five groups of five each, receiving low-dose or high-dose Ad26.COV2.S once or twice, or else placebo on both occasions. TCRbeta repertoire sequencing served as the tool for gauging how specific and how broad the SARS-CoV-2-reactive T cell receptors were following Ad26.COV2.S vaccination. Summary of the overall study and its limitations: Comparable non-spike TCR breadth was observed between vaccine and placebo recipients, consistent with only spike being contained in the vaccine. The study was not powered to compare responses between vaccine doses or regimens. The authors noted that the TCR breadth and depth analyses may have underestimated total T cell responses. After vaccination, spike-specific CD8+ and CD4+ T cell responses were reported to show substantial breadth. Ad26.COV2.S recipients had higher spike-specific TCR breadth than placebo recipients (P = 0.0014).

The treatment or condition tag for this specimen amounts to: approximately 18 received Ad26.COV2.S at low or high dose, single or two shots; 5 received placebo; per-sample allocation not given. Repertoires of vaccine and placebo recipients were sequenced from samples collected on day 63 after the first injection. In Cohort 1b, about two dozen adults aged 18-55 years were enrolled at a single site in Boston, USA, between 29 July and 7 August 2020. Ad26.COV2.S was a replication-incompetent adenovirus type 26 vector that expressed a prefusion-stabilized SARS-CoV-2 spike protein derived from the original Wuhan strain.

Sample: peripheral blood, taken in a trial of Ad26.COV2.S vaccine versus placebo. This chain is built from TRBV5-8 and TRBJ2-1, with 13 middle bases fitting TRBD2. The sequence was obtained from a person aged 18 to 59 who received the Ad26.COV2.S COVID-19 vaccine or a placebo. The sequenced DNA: TGTGCCAGCAGCTTGGCAGGGACTAGCGGGATGGGCAATGAGCAGTTCTTC. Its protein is CASSLAGTSGMGNEQFF.